Many counts were recorded for the clone carrying this T cell receptor beta chain. Its specificity is not known. V dropped 3 bases and J dropped 8; count of bases not matched to a gene: 3. CDR3 size: 14 residues. CDR1 is SGHAT, CDR2 FQNNGV, per germline. This sample stems from a study of early T cells in non-severe SARS-CoV-2 infection. As for the study in general: Unsorted whole blood bulk RNA was sequenced, with unpaired chains.

Molecules of cDNA were individually given unique molecular identifiers that were attached to them. TCRdb passed the 5' RACE reads through MiXCR, listing each CDR3 protein once. The sample holds 46,000 or so distinct CDR3 sequences; around 4.1% are singletons and the top ten take about 3%. The study's findings and limits: In VDJdb matching, anti-spike CD8 responses were favored while private and CD4 specificities went missing.

The chain links TRBV11-2 to TRBJ2-1, with TRBD2 matching over 11 bases. The source is an adult who was a healthcare worker with PCR-confirmed SARS-CoV-2 infection or an uninfected control (not recorded which). What was sequenced was whole blood. The chain's CDR3 is CASSFTSGSHEQFF. CDR3 bases: TGTGCCAGCAGCTTCACTAGCGGGAGTCATGAGCAGTTCTTC.